This TCR beta chain was sequenced during a study of T-cell reconstitution after alpha-beta-depleted transplantation in children. A TCRbeta library incorporating unique molecular identifiers was prepared. TCRdb analysed the PCR reads with MiXCR anew, one entry per CDR3 protein. The sample records about 580,000 distinct CDR3 sequences, under 25% being singletons. Per germline, CDR1 DFQATT and CDR2 SNEGSKA (reference sequence). With V trimmed by 6 bases and J by 0 bases, 5 bases remained unmatched. The CDR3 sequence is 14 residues long. The clonotype was recovered from a boy younger than two who had a stem cell transplant for acute myeloid leukemia, so the T cells may come from the graft donor. The chain uses TRBV20-1 and TRBJ2-3; 8 positions agree with TRBD2. The sample consisted of PBMCs, mostly from graft donor cells, taken 360 days after TCRalphabeta/CD19-depleted stem cell transplant. The CDR3 sequence is CSAHLAGSTDTQYF. DNA of the CDR3: TGCAGTGCCCATTTAGCGGGGAGCACAGATACGCAGTATTTT.